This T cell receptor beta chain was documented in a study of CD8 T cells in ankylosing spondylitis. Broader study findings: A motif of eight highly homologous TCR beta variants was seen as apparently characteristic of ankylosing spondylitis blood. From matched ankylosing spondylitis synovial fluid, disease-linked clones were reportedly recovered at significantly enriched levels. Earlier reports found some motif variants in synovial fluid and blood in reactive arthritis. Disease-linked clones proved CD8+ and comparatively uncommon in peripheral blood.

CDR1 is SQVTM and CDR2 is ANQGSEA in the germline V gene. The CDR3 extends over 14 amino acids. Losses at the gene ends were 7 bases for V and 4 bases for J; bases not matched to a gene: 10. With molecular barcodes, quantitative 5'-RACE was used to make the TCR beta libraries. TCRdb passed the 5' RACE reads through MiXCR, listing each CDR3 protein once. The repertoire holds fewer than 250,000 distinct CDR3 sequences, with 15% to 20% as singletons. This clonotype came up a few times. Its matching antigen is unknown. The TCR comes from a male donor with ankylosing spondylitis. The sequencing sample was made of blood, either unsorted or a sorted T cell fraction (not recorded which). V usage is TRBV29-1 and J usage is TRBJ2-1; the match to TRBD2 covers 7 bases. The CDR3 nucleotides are TGCAGCGCGGAGCCCCTAGCGGATTACAATGAGCAGTTCTTC. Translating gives CSAEPLADYNEQFF.